Listed below are T cell receptor beta chains from one sample, sequenced in a study of shared clonotypes between healthy human individuals. Sequencing used immunoSEQ multiplex PCR; TCRdb keeps in-frame clones, though not all of them. The repertoire includes about 1.5 million clones, about 98% of them detected once, and 0.45% sits in the top ten. Material for sequencing was naive CD4+ T cells sorted from blood. The receptors stem from a man aged 25-40 years in good health. Both conserved end residues are part of each CDR3. A D gene is named only where the DNA matches it firmly. Clone size appears in some rows only: once, few, many, or a class for an expanded clone.

v_gene: TRBV5-1
abundance: NA
j_gene: TRBJ2-7
d_gene: TRBD1
CDR3aa: CASSLQGVAWEYF
CDR3nt: TGCGCCAGCAGCTTGCAGGGGGTGGCCTGGGAGTACTTC

v_gene: TRBV5-1
abundance: NA
j_gene: TRBJ2-1
d_gene: NA
CDR3aa: CASSNQAGSSYNEQFF
CDR3nt: TGCGCCAGCAGCAACCAAGCGGGCAGCTCCTACAATGAGCAGTTCTTC

v_gene: TRBV7-9
abundance: NA
j_gene: TRBJ2-1
d_gene: NA
CDR3aa: CASSLGISVVDNEQFF
CDR3nt: TGTGCCAGCAGCTTAGGTATCAGCGTGGTTGACAATGAGCAGTTCTTC

v_gene: TRBV7-2
abundance: NA
j_gene: TRBJ2-7
d_gene: NA
CDR3aa: CASSFWRRETYEQYF
CDR3nt: TGTGCCAGCAGCTTTTGGAGGAGGGAAACCTACGAGCAGTACTTC

v_gene: TRBV27
abundance: NA
j_gene: TRBJ2-7
d_gene: NA
CDR3aa: CASSSSIGTYEQYF
CDR3nt: NA

v_gene: TRBV5-1
abundance: once
j_gene: TRBJ1-4
d_gene: NA
CDR3aa: CASSLDDGNEKLFF
CDR3nt: TGCGCCAGCAGCTTGGATGACGGTAATGAAAAACTGTTTTTT

v_gene: TRBV10-2
abundance: NA
j_gene: TRBJ2-1
d_gene: TRBD1
CDR3aa: CASRRTGNNEQFF
CDR3nt: TGCGCCAGCAGGAGGACAGGGAACAATGAGCAGTTCTTC

v_gene: TRBV10-3
abundance: NA
j_gene: TRBJ1-4
d_gene: NA
CDR3aa: CAISGPGDEKLFF
CDR3nt: TGTGCCATCAGCGGCCCCGGGGATGAAAAACTGTTTTTT

v_gene: TRBV11-3
abundance: NA
j_gene: TRBJ2-5
d_gene: TRBD1
CDR3aa: CASSLGQGPFRTQYF
CDR3nt: TGTGCCAGCAGCTTAGGACAGGGGCCTTTTCGGACCCAGTACTTC

v_gene: TRBV19
abundance: NA
j_gene: TRBJ2-2
d_gene: TRBD1
CDR3aa: CASRNTGGTGELFF
CDR3nt: TGTGCCAGTAGGAATACAGGGGGTACCGGGGAGCTGTTTTTT

v_gene: TRBV11-1
abundance: NA
j_gene: TRBJ2-7
d_gene: NA
CDR3aa: CASGRERALYEQYF
CDR3nt: TGTGCCAGCGGAAGGGAGAGGGCCCTCTACGAGCAGTACTTC

v_gene: TRBV9
abundance: once
j_gene: TRBJ2-5
d_gene: TRBD1
CDR3aa: CASSVDRGTGETQYF
CDR3nt: TGTGCCAGCAGCGTCGACAGGGGGACGGGAGAGACCCAGTACTTC

v_gene: TRBV5-6
abundance: NA
j_gene: TRBJ2-2
d_gene: TRBD1
CDR3aa: CASHPGQANTGELFF
CDR3nt: TGTGCCAGCCACCCTGGACAGGCGAACACCGGGGAGCTGTTTTTT

v_gene: TRBV5-1
abundance: NA
j_gene: TRBJ2-3
d_gene: NA
CDR3aa: CASKRIASTDTQYF
CDR3nt: TGCGCCAGCAAACGTATAGCTAGCACAGATACGCAGTATTTT

v_gene: TRBV7-9
abundance: NA
j_gene: TRBJ2-3
d_gene: NA
CDR3aa: CASSSYSTDTQYF
CDR3nt: TGTGCCAGCAGCTCATATAGCACAGATACGCAGTATTTT

v_gene: TRBV14
abundance: NA
j_gene: TRBJ2-1
d_gene: TRBD2
CDR3aa: CASSHLLGLAGESYNEQFF
CDR3nt: TGTGCCAGCAGCCACCTTCTGGGGCTAGCGGGAGAATCCTACAATGAGCAGTTCTTC

v_gene: TRBV19
abundance: NA
j_gene: TRBJ2-2
d_gene: NA
CDR3aa: CASSVDRNTGELFF
CDR3nt: TGTGCCAGTAGTGTGGACCGAAACACCGGGGAGCTGTTTTTT

v_gene: TRBV6-6
abundance: NA
j_gene: TRBJ2-2
d_gene: TRBD2
CDR3aa: CASSGTSGANTGELFF
CDR3nt: TGTGCCAGCAGCGGGACTAGCGGCGCGAACACCGGGGAGCTGTTTTTT

v_gene: TRBV5-1
abundance: NA
j_gene: TRBJ2-1
d_gene: TRBD1
CDR3aa: CASSQGTGRGNEQFF
CDR3nt: TGCGCCAGCAGCCAAGGGACAGGACGCGGGAATGAGCAGTTCTTC

v_gene: TRBV5-6
abundance: NA
j_gene: TRBJ1-5
d_gene: NA
CDR3aa: CASSLSSFGSTLNQPQHF
CDR3nt: TGTGCCAGCAGCTTGAGTTCTTTCGGCAGTACCCTCAATCAGCCCCAGCATTTT

v_gene: TRBV27
abundance: NA
j_gene: TRBJ2-7
d_gene: NA
CDR3aa: CASSFGGGEQYF
CDR3nt: TGTGCCAGCAGTTTTGGGGGTGGAGAGCAGTACTTC

v_gene: TRBV5-1
abundance: NA
j_gene: TRBJ2-2
d_gene: TRBD1
CDR3aa: CASSYGQGSSTGELFF
CDR3nt: TGCGCCAGCAGCTATGGACAGGGGAGCAGCACCGGGGAGCTGTTTTTT

v_gene: TRBV5-6
abundance: once
j_gene: TRBJ1-2
d_gene: NA
CDR3aa: CASSIDRTDGYTF
CDR3nt: TGTGCCAGCAGTATCGACAGGACCGATGGCTACACCTTC

v_gene: TRBV19
abundance: NA
j_gene: TRBJ2-1
d_gene: TRBD2
CDR3aa: CASSILKRASGRYNEQFF
CDR3nt: TGTGCCAGTAGTATACTTAAGAGAGCTAGCGGGAGGTACAATGAGCAGTTCTTC

v_gene: TRBV7-9
abundance: once
j_gene: TRBJ2-1
d_gene: TRBD1
CDR3aa: CASSSRQGDYYNEQFF
CDR3nt: TGTGCCAGCAGCAGCCGACAGGGGGATTACTACAATGAGCAGTTCTTC

v_gene: TRBV5-4
abundance: NA
j_gene: TRBJ2-3
d_gene: NA
CDR3aa: CASSSKTESTDTQYF
CDR3nt: TGTGCCAGCAGCTCCAAAACAGAGAGCACAGATACGCAGTATTTT

v_gene: TRBV7-2
abundance: NA
j_gene: TRBJ2-1
d_gene: NA
CDR3aa: CASSHPINEQFF
CDR3nt: TGTGCCAGCAGCCACCCCATTAATGAGCAGTTCTTC

v_gene: TRBV19
abundance: NA
j_gene: TRBJ1-5
d_gene: TRBD1
CDR3aa: CASSPGQGGNQPQHF
CDR3nt: TGTGCCAGTAGCCCCGGACAGGGAGGCAATCAGCCCCAGCATTTT